Below are 22 T cell receptor beta chains sequenced from a single sample in a study of blood T cell repertoires in COVID-19. Assay: immunoSEQ multiplex PCR; the TCRdb copy retains only in-frame clones and omits some. The table includes 40,000 or so clones, roughly 84% detected once. Sequenced material: peripheral blood. The receptors come from a human donor in a cohort sampled during active COVID-19.

The chain is built from TRBV12-3 or TRBV12-4 and TRBJ1-1; D gene uncertain. V was shortened by 3 bases and J by 10 bases, with 15 bases between the two germline ends. The CDR3 loop spans 13 amino acids. The DNA of the CDR3 is TGTGCCAGCAGTTTGAAGGACGGAGGGCCAGCTTTCTTT. It codes for CASSLKDGGPAFF.

In its sample, this clone ranks as medium-sized (0.01 to 0.1%). The chain uses TRBV5-1 and TRBJ1-1, with a possible D match to TRBD1 (5 bases). Germline loops: CDR1 SGHRS, CDR2 YFSETQ. The length of the CDR3 is 16 residues. The V end lost 1 base, the J end lost 3 bases, and 16 bases lay between the germline ends. CDR3 sequence: CASSLNSPRGHTEAFF. The CDR3 nucleotides are TGCGCCAGCAGCTTGAACTCCCCAAGGGGTCACACTGAAGCTTTCTTT.

This clone was found a few times. The J gene is TRBJ1-3, the V gene TRBV9, with D perhaps TRBD1 (6 bases). V was clipped by 0 bases and J by 5 bases, with 12 bases between them. The CDR3 contains 15 residues. From germline, CDR1 is SGDLS and CDR2 YYNGEE. The CDR3 DNA is TGTGCCAGCAGCGTAGGTGGACAGTGGCGAAACACCATATATTTT. Residues: CASSVGGQWRNTIYF. Full variable domain (missing parts from reference TRBV9 and TRBJ1-3): DSGVTQTPKHLITATGQRVTLRCSPRSGDLSVYWYQQSLDQGLQFLIQYYNGEERAKGNILERFSAQQFPDLHSELNLSSLELGDSALYFCASSVGGQWRNTIYFGEGSWLTVV.

The chain combines TRBV4-3 with TRBJ1-4; the match to TRBD1 covers 7 bases. The junction had 17 bases not matched to a gene; V was cut back by 0 bases and J by 7 bases. The CDR3 contains 19 residues. The germline CDR1 and CDR2 sequences are LGHNA and YSLEER. CDR3 sequence (DNA): TGCGCCAGCAGCCAAGAAGGCCGGACAGGAGCCCTAGGGGGTGAAAAACTGTTTTTT. It codes for CASSQEGRTGALGGEKLFF.

A single count supports this clone. The V and J genes are TRBV12-3 or TRBV12-4 and TRBJ2-5; D gene ambiguous. CDR3 length: 13 residues. Trimming took off 3 bases at V and 4 bases at J, with 9 bases between the two ends. The CDR3 region has the DNA TGTGCCAGCAGTTTCAACAGCCCAGAGACCCAGTACTTC. Its protein is CASSFNSPETQYF.

The V call is TRBV10-3, the J call TRBJ1-6; the match to TRBD1 covers 9 bases. The CDR3 is 16 amino acids. The V and J ends lost 4 bases and 10 bases, in that order; junction bases with no gene match: 11. Germline values: CDR1 ENHRY, CDR2 SYGVKD. CDR3 loop: CAISASGQGFGSPLHF. CDR3 nucleotides: TGTGCCATCAGTGCCTCCGGACAGGGGTTCGGGTCACCCCTCCACTTT.

A few counts support this clone. The chain employs TRBV3-1 (or the pseudogene TRBV3-2) and TRBJ1-3; D is uncertain. CDR1 is LGHDT and CDR2 is YNNKEL in the germline V gene (reference sequence). The length of the CDR3 is 14 residues. Trimming removed 4 bases at V and 0 bases at J, with 7 bases between. The chain's CDR3 is CASSRSVSGNTIYF. CDR3 DNA: TGTGCCAGCAGCCGCTCGGTCTCTGGAAACACCATATATTTT.

V and J are TRBV3-1 (or the pseudogene TRBV3-2) and TRBJ1-3, with a tentative D call TRBD1 (5 bases). This CDR3 spans 17 amino acids. V lost 3 bases and J lost 6, with 21 bases in between. The germline V gene has CDR1 LGHDT and CDR2 YNNKEL (reference sequence). The CDR3 here is CASSHTAQAGGINTIYF. CDR3 DNA: TGTGCCAGCAGCCATACCGCCCAGGCCGGGGGTATAAACACCATATATTTT.

The chain uses TRBV5-8 and TRBJ2-7; 7 bases match TRBD1. V lost 1 base and J lost 3; bases outside the gene matches: 4. Germline V gives CDR1 SGHTS, CDR2 YDEGEE. This CDR3 is built from 14 residues. The CDR3 spells CASSLLGTDYEQYF. Written as DNA, the CDR3 is TGTGCCAGCAGCTTGCTGGGGACAGACTACGAGCAGTACTTC.

The chain recombines TRBV7-9 with TRBJ2-2; perhaps TRBD2 as D (5 bases). V lost 4 bases to trimming and J lost 0 bases, with 12 bases between them. CDR1 and CDR2 (germline): SEHNR, FQNEAQ (reference sequence). This CDR3 is built from 16 residues. The CDR3 DNA sequence: TGTGCCAGCAGCTCAACGACTACCTCGAACACCGGGGAGCTGTTTTTT. Amino acids: CASSSTTTSNTGELFF.

The rearrangement joins TRBV3-1 (or the pseudogene TRBV3-2) to TRBJ2-7; D is perhaps TRBD2 (7 bases). Trimming cost V 1 base and J 6 bases, with 16 bases left between them. Germline V gene sequence: CDR1 LGHDT, CDR2 YNNKEL (reference sequence). This CDR3 has 15 residues. The DNA of the CDR3 is TGTGCCAGCAGCCAAGCGGGGGGCGAGACATTCGAGCAGTACTTC. Protein product: CASSQAGGETFEQYF.

CDR3 sequence: CASLQGAGNTEAFF. The CDR3 coding sequence is TGTGCCAGCCTTCAGGGGGCTGGGAACACTGAAGCTTTCTTT. The chain uses TRBV18 and TRBJ1-1; 8 nucleotides match TRBD1. The ends lost 8 bases at V and 1 base at J; junction bases unmatched: 6. CDR1 and CDR2 from the germline V gene are KGHSH and LQKENI. The length of the CDR3 is 14 residues.

This clone was seen just once. This chain connects TRBV5-4 to TRBJ2-6; no clear D. Germline V gene lookup returns CDR1 SGHNT and CDR2 YYREEE (reference sequence). V was clipped by 0 bases and J by 0 bases, with 4 bases between them. The CDR3 is 15 amino acids. The CDR3 reads CASSLVSSGANVLTF. As DNA, the CDR3 is TGTGCCAGCAGCTTGGTATCCTCTGGGGCCAACGTCCTGACTTTC.

The chain combines TRBV3-1 (or the pseudogene TRBV3-2) with TRBJ1-3; TRBD1 might be the D (5 bases). Trimming pared 4 bases from V and 0 bases from J, leaving 10 bases between. In germline, CDR1 is LGHDT, CDR2 YNNKEL (reference sequence). This CDR3 is 15 amino acids long. The CDR3 region is CASSPGGSSGNTIYF. The CDR3 DNA reads as TGTGCCAGCAGCCCCGGGGGATCCTCTGGAAACACCATATATTTT.

The chain joins TRBV15 to TRBJ1-4; 9 bases align to TRBD1. There are 15 residues in the CDR3. V shed 3 bases, J shed 8 bases, and the junction held 7 bases outside the gene matches. Germline V gene lookup returns CDR1 LNHNV and CDR2 YYDKDF (reference sequence). CDR3 protein: CATSSAGTGREKLFF. The CDR3 nucleotides are TGTGCCACCAGCAGTGCCGGGACAGGGAGGGAAAAACTGTTTTTT.

This clone was picked up one time. J is TRBJ2-7 and V is TRBV6-5; D is ambiguous. The V end was cut by 2 bases, the J end by 2 bases, with 10 bases between. The CDR3 covers 14 residues. Germline V gene sequence: CDR1 MNHEY, CDR2 SVGAGI. This CDR3 reads CASSYRVNAYEQYF. The CDR3 bases are TGTGCCAGCAGTTACCGGGTCAATGCCTACGAGCAGTACTTC.

The chain recombines TRBV6-2 or TRBV6-3 with TRBJ2-7; 13 bases match TRBD2. Germline-derived CDR1 and CDR2 are MNHEY and SVGEGT. V was clipped by 4 bases and J by 0 bases; unmatched bases: 6. The CDR3 is 17 amino acids. Written as DNA, the CDR3 is TGTGCCAGCAGTTTCGGGACTAGCGGGGTTAGCTCCTACGAGCAGTACTTC. This encodes CASSFGTSGVSSYEQYF.

The chain joins TRBV10-2 to TRBJ2-7; 11 nucleotides match TRBD1. V lost 6 bases to trimming and J lost 3 bases; unmatched junction nucleotides: 1. CDR1 WSHSY and CDR2 SAAADI come from the germline V gene. The CDR3 sequence is 13 residues long. The CDR3 coding sequence is TGCGCCAGCAGGGACAGGGGGCACTACGAGCAGTACTTC. Translation gives CASRDRGHYEQYF.

The chain joins TRBV6-5 to TRBJ2-7; D is possibly TRBD1 (6 bases). Germline V gene sequence: CDR1 MNHEY, CDR2 SVGAGI. The germline V and J ends were trimmed by 6 bases and 1 base, with 13 bases remaining between them. The CDR3 is 14 residues long. Written as DNA, the CDR3 is TGTGCCAGCAGACTCGACAGGCAGTCCTACGAGCAGTACTTC. Protein: CASRLDRQSYEQYF.

The genes are TRBV7-3 and TRBJ1-2, with 8 positions matching TRBD1. The CDR3 spans 14 residues. The junction had 10 bases not matched to a gene; V was cut back by 5 bases and J by 8 bases. Germline V gene data show CDR1 as SGHTA and CDR2 as FQGTGA. CDR3 sequence: CASSPGQGGVGYTF. As DNA, the CDR3 is TGTGCCAGCAGCCCCGGACAGGGAGGAGTGGGCTACACCTTC. The entire variable domain, with the rest obtained from reference TRBV7-3 and TRBJ1-2, is as follows: GAGVSQTPSNKVTEKGKYVELRCDPISGHTALYWYRQSLGQGPEFLIYFQGTGAADDSGLPNDRFFAVRPEGSVSTLKIQRTERGDSAVYLCASSPGQGGVGYTFGSGTRLTVV.

The chain couples TRBV9 to TRBJ2-2, with 10 bases identical to TRBD1. In germline, CDR1 is SGDLS, CDR2 YYNGEE. With V trimmed by 1 base and J by 8 bases, 11 bases remained unmatched. The CDR3 sequence is 17 residues long. CDR3 loop: CASSVRGRQGASGELFF. The CDR3 DNA follows: TGTGCCAGCAGCGTAAGGGGACGACAGGGGGCGAGTGGGGAGCTGTTTTTT. Full variable domain (rest looked up from reference TRBV9 and TRBJ2-2): DSGVTQTPKHLITATGQRVTLRCSPRSGDLSVYWYQQSLDQGLQFLIQYYNGEERAKGNILERFSAQQFPDLHSELNLSSLELGDSALYFCASSVRGRQGASGELFFGEGSRLTVL.

The chain uses TRBV7-9 and TRBJ1-2; no definite D call. This CDR3 comprises 12 residues. Per germline, CDR1 SEHNR and CDR2 FQNEAQ (reference sequence). Trimming stripped 1 base from V and 6 bases from J, with 6 bases between. CDR3 DNA sequence: TGTGCCAGCAGCTTAGATGGGCATGGCTACACCTTC. The encoded protein is CASSLDGHGYTF. Using reference TRBV7-9 and TRBJ1-2 for the parts outside the CDR3, the full variable domain is DTGVSQNPRHKITKRGQNVTFRCDPISEHNRLYWYRQTLGQGPEFLTYFQNEAQLEKSRLLSDRFSAERPKGSFSTLEIQRTEQGDSAMYLCASSLDGHGYTFGSGTRLTVV.